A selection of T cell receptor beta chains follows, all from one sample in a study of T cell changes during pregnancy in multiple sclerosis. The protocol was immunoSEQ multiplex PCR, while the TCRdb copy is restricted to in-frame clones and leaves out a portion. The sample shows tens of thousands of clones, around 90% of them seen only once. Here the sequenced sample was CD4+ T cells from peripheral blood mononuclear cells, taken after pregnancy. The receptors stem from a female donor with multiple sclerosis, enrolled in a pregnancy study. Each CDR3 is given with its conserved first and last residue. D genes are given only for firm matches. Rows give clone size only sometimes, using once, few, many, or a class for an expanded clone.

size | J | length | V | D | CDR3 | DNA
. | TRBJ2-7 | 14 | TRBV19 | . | CASSTPSENYEQYF | TGTGCCAGTAGTACGCCTAGCGAGAACTACGAGCAGTACTTC
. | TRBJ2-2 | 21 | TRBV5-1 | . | CASSLASRARGTSTNTGELFF | TGCGCCAGCAGCTTGGCTTCTCGGGCTAGGGGGACGAGCACGAACACCGGGGAGCTGTTTTTT
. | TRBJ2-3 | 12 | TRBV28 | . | CASSSYTDTQYF | TGTGCCAGCAGTTCCTACACAGATACGCAGTATTTT
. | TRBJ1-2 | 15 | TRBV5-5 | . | CASSLGVDRNYGYTF | TGTGCCAGCAGCTTGGGGGTGGACAGAAACTATGGCTACACCTTC
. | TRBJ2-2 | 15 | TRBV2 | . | CASRGRGRNTGELFF | TGTGCCAGCAGGGGGCGGGGGCGGAACACCGGGGAGCTGTTTTTT
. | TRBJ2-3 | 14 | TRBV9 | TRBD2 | CASSPGGAADTQYF | TGTGCCAGCAGCCCCGGGGGGGCGGCAGATACGCAGTATTTT
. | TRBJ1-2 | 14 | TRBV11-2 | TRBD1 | CASSPGQGAYGYTF | TGTGCCAGCAGCCCAGGACAGGGGGCATATGGCTACACCTTC
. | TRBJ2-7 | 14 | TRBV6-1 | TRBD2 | CASRSGGGNYEQYF | TGTGCCAGCAGGTCGGGGGGGGGCAATTACGAGCAGTACTTC
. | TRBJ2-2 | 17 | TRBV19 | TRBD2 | CASIQVGNTGGTMVLFF | TGTGCCAGTATCCAGGTAGGGAACACCGGGGGGACTATGGTACTGTTTTTT
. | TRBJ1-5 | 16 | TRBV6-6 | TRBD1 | CASSFGQGVGNQPQHF | TGTGCCAGCAGTTTCGGACAGGGCGTAGGCAATCAGCCCCAGCATTTT
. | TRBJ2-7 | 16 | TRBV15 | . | CATSRVDGGLSYEQYF | TGTGCCACCAGCAGAGTGGACGGGGGACTTTCCTACGAGCAGTACTTC
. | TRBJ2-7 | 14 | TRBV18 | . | CASSPYREPYEQYF | TGTGCCAGCTCACCATACAGGGAGCCCTACGAGCAGTACTTC
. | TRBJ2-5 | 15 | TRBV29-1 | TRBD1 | CSVPETGQGLETQYF | TGCAGCGTCCCTGAGACAGGGCAGGGGTTAGAGACCCAGTACTTC
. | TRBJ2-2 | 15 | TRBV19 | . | CATRPLGTLAGELFF | TGTGCCACCAGGCCACTAGGCACACTTGCCGGGGAGCTGTTTTTT
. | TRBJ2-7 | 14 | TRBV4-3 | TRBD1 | CASSPRQGPYEQYF | TGCGCCAGCAGCCCTCGACAGGGACCCTACGAGCAGTACTTC
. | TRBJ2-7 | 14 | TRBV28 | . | CASSLIGYGYEQYF | TGTGCCAGCAGTCTGATCGGGTACGGCTACGAGCAGTACTTC
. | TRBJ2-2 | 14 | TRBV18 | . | CASSPGQNTGELFF | TGTGCCAGCTCGCCCGGACAGAACACCGGGGAGCTGTTTTTT
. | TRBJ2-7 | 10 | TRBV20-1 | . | CSARNGEQYF | TGCAGTGCTAGGAACGGTGAGCAGTACTTC
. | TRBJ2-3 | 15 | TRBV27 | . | CASRFQLRGTDTQYF | TGTGCCAGCAGGTTTCAGTTGAGGGGCACAGATACGCAGTATTTT
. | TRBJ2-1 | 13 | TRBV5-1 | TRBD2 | CASSPGTSNEQFF | TGCGCCAGCAGCCCGGGGACTAGTAATGAGCAGTTCTTC
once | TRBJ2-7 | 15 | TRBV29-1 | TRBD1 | CSVQGQGANKDEQYF | TGCAGCGTACAGGGACAGGGGGCAAACAAGGACGAGCAGTACTTC
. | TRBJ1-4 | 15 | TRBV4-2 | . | CASSQDSRGAGKLFF | TGTGCCAGCAGCCAAGATAGTCGGGGGGCGGGAAAACTGTTTTTT
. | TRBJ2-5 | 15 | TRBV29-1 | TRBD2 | CSVVWLAGGQETQYF | TGCAGCGTTGTGTGGCTAGCGGGAGGGCAGGAGACCCAGTACTTC
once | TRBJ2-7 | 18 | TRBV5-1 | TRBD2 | CASSIQNPGLAGSYEQYF | TGCGCCAGCAGCATACAGAATCCGGGACTAGCGGGATCCTACGAGCAGTACTTC
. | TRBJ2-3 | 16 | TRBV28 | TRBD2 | CASSPSLAGGQDTQYF | TGTGCCAGCAGCCCATCTTTAGCGGGAGGTCAAGATACGCAGTATTTT
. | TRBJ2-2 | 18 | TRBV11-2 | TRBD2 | CASSPRRLAGGHTGELFF | TGTGCCAGCAGCCCGCGCCGCCTAGCGGGGGGTCACACCGGGGAGCTGTTTTTT
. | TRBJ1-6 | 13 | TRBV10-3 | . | CAIMGQANSPLHF | TGTGCCATCATGGGGCAGGCTAATTCACCCCTCCACTTT
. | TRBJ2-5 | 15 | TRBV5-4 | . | CASSFQPARGETQYF | TGTGCCAGCAGCTTCCAGCCAGCCCGAGGGGAGACCCAGTACTTC
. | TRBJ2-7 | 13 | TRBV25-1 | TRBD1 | CASSPTGPREQYF | TGTGCCAGCAGTCCGACAGGGCCCCGCGAGCAGTACTTC
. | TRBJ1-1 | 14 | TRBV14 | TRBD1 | CASSQNRGRTEAFF | TGTGCCAGCAGTCAAAACAGGGGTCGGACTGAAGCTTTCTTT
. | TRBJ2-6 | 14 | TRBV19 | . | CASFDSSGANVLTF | TGTGCCAGCTTTGACAGCTCTGGGGCCAACGTCCTGACTTTC
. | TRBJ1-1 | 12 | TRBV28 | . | CASSLLVSEAFF | TGTGCCAGCAGTTTACTAGTGAGTGAAGCTTTCTTT
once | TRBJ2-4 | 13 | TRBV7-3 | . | CASSSTLNGIQYF | TGTGCCAGCAGCTCTACTCTCAACGGCATTCAGTACTTC
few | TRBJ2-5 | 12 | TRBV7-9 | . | CASSLDLETQYF | TGTGCCAGCAGCCTCGACTTAGAGACCCAGTACTTC
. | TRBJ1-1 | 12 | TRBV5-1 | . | CASSSGNTEAFF | TGCGCCAGCAGCTCCGGGAACACTGAAGCTTTCTTT
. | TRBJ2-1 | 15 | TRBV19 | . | CASSPQGSSYNEQFF | TGTGCCAGTAGTCCCCAGGGTAGCTCCTACAATGAGCAGTTCTTC
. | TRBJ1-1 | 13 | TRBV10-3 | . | CAISDLLGGAAFF | TGTGCCATCAGCGACCTCCTGGGGGGGGCAGCTTTCTTT
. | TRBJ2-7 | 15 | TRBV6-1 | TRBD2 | CASSDRTSGSQEQYF | TGTGCCAGCAGCGATAGGACTAGCGGGAGTCAGGAGCAGTACTTC
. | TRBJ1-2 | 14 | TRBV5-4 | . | CASRNQGGTYGYTF | TGTGCCAGCAGAAACCAGGGCGGAACCTATGGCTACACCTTC
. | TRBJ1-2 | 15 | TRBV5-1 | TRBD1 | CASSRQGAQISGYTF | TGCGCCAGCAGTAGGCAGGGGGCGCAGATATCTGGCTACACCTTC
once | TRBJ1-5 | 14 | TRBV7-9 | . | CASSSSGSGQPQHF | TGTGCCAGCAGCTCCTCAGGGTCGGGTCAGCCCCAGCATTTT
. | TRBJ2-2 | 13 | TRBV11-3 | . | CASSLSKTGELFF | TGTGCCAGCAGCTTATCAAAAACCGGGGAGCTGTTTTTT
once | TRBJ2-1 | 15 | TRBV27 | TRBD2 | CASSLIASGRSEQFF | TGTGCCAGCAGTTTAATAGCTAGCGGGAGGTCTGAGCAGTTCTTC
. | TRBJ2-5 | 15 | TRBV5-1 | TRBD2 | CASSPGTSGPETQYF | TGCGCCAGCAGCCCCGGGACTAGCGGGCCGGAGACCCAGTACTTC
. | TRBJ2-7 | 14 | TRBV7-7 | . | CASSTRITDSEQYF | TGTGCCAGCAGCACGCGCATCACCGACAGCGAGCAGTACTTC
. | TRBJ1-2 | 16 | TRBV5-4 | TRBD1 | CASSPNTPTGLYGYTF | TGTGCCAGCAGCCCAAATACACCGACAGGGCTCTATGGCTACACCTTC
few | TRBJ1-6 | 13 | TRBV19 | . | CASKAGFNSPLHF | TGTGCCAGTAAGGCAGGGTTTAATTCACCCCTCCACTTT
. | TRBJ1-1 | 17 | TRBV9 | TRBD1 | CASSPRAGTGRDTEAFF | TGTGCCAGCAGCCCGCGGGCCGGGACAGGGAGGGACACTGAAGCTTTCTTT
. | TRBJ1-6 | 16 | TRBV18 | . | CASSLRLGAYNSPLHF | TGTGCCAGCTCACTCCGCCTGGGAGCCTATAATTCACCCCTCCACTTT
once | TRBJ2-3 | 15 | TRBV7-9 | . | CASSLVGTHTDTQYF | TGTGCCAGCAGCTTAGTAGGGACTCACACAGATACGCAGTATTTT
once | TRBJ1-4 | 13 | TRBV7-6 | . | CASQQGWNEKLFF | TGTGCCAGTCAGCAGGGTTGGAATGAAAAACTGTTTTTT
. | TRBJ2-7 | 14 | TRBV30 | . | CAWSVFSGSYEQYF | TGTGCCTGGAGTGTGTTTAGCGGCTCCTACGAGCAGTACTTC
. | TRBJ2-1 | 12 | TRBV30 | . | CAWSVIGDEQFF | TGTGCCTGGAGTGTAATAGGGGATGAGCAGTTCTTC
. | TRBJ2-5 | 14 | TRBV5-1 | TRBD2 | CASSLSGAQETQYF | TGCGCCAGCAGCTTGAGCGGGGCCCAAGAGACCCAGTACTTC
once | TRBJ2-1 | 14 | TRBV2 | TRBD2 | CASSRLAGNNEQFF | TGTGCCAGCAGTCGACTAGCGGGAAACAATGAGCAGTTCTTC
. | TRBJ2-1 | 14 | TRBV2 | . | CASSLAASGNEQFF | TGTGCCAGCAGTTTAGCGGCCTCAGGGAATGAGCAGTTCTTC
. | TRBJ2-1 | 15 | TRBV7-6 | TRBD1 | CASSPLRGRVNEQFF | TGTGCCAGCAGCCCCCTCAGGGGGCGAGTGAATGAGCAGTTCTTC
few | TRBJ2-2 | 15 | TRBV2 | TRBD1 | CASNGQGRNTGELFF | TGTGCCAGCAACGGACAGGGACGGAACACCGGGGAGCTGTTTTTT
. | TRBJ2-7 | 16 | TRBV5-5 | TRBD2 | CASSSGEREGVSEQYF | TGTGCCAGCAGCTCCGGGGAGCGGGAGGGTGTTAGCGAGCAGTACTTC
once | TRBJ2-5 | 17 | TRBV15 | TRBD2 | CATSSPLPLAGVETQYF | TGTGCCACCAGCAGCCCCTTACCACTAGCGGGGGTGGAGACCCAGTACTTC